This is a list of T cell receptor beta chains from one sample in a study of beta chain features in type 1 diabetes. Assay used: immunoSEQ multiplex PCR; TCRdb lists only in-frame clones, some missing. Of 550,000 to 850,000 clones detected, roughly 13% appear once; the ten largest clones hold 0.022%. Sequencing was done on a sample of naive CD4+ T cells from blood. The receptors were sampled from a man between 18 and 29 years old with type 1 diabetes. CDR3s include the opening cysteine and the closing phenylalanine or tryptophan. Each record gives: V gene, D gene, clone size, J gene, CDR3 protein, CDR3 DNA. A D gene is named only where the DNA matches it firmly. Expanded clones are given a class, and other clones once, few, many or no size at all.

>TRBV20-1|.|.|TRBJ1-1
CSAPGTVEAFF
TGCAGTGCTCCCGGGACGGTGGAAGCTTTCTTT
>TRBV10-2|.|.|TRBJ2-7
CASSEAPLYEQYF
TGCGCCAGCAGTGAGGCGCCCCTCTACGAGCAGTACTTC
>TRBV5-4|.|.|TRBJ1-2
CASRRLGDGNGYTF
TGTGCCAGCAGGAGGCTGGGGGACGGGAATGGCTACACCTTC
>TRBV18|TRBD1|.|TRBJ1-2
CASSPSGQGFGGYTF
TGTGCCAGCTCACCAAGTGGACAGGGATTTGGAGGCTACACCTTC
>TRBV9|.|.|TRBJ2-7
CASSVEGESTKQYF
TGTGCCAGCAGCGTAGAGGGAGAGAGTACGAAGCAGTACTTC
>TRBV29-1|TRBD1|few|TRBJ1-1
CSGGQGNTEAFF
TGCAGCGGGGGACAGGGGAACACTGAAGCTTTCTTT
>TRBV2|TRBD2|few|TRBJ2-5
CALAGGNSETQYF
TGTGCCCTAGCGGGGGGAAATTCGGAGACCCAGTACTTC
>TRBV21-1|.|.|TRBJ2-5
CASSKSPPIEETQYF
TGTGCCAGCAGCAAATCCCCCCCCATTGAAGAGACCCAGTACTTC
>TRBV4-1|.|.|TRBJ1-4
CASSQDPRESEKLFF
TGCGCCAGCAGCCAAGATCCGAGGGAGAGTGAAAAACTGTTTTTT
>TRBV30|TRBD2|.|TRBJ2-3
CAWSVGQTSGATDTQYF
TGTGCCTGGAGTGTAGGTCAGACTAGCGGGGCCACAGATACGCAGTATTTT
>TRBV5-6|.|.|TRBJ2-2
CASSLETAYTGELFF
TGTGCCAGCAGCTTAGAAACAGCATACACCGGGGAGCTGTTTTTT
>TRBV18|.|few|TRBJ2-3
CASSPGTHSSTDTQYF
TGTGCCAGCTCACCGGGGACTCACTCTAGTACAGATACGCAGTATTTT
>TRBV29-1|.|few|TRBJ2-5
CSVAGARGADETQYF
TGCAGCGTGGCCGGGGCCCGGGGGGCCGACGAGACCCAGTACTTC
>TRBV7-2|.|.|TRBJ1-1
CASSLVRTNTEAFF
TGTGCCAGCAGCTTAGTTAGGACGAACACTGAAGCTTTCTTT
>TRBV19|.|.|TRBJ1-5
CASTTFEGGGPQHF
TGTGCCAGTACGACCTTTGAGGGTGGCGGGCCCCAGCATTTT
>TRBV2|.|few|TRBJ2-5
CASSQQVQETQYF
TGTGCCAGCAGTCAACAGGTCCAAGAGACCCAGTACTTC
>TRBV7-9|.|few|TRBJ2-3
CASSLMNTDTQYF
TGTGCCAGCAGCTTAATGAACACAGATACGCAGTATTTT
>TRBV30|.|few|TRBJ2-3
CAWSVGGITDTQYF
TGTGCCTGGAGTGTAGGGGGGATCACAGATACGCAGTATTTT
>TRBV15|TRBD1|few|TRBJ1-5
CATSREQGINQPQHF
TGTGCCACCAGCAGAGAACAGGGGATCAATCAGCCCCAGCATTTT
>TRBV7-2|.|few|TRBJ2-5
CASSLGSGAQETQYF
TGTGCCAGCAGCTTAGGGAGCGGTGCCCAAGAGACCCAGTACTTC
>TRBV10-3|.|.|TRBJ1-4
CAISVTAGGKEKLFF
TGTGCCATCAGTGTTACAGCCGGCGGAAAGGAAAAACTGTTTTTT
>TRBV15|.|few|TRBJ2-5
CATSRDQGYQETQYF
TGTGCCACCAGCAGAGATCAGGGGTACCAAGAGACCCAGTACTTC
>TRBV11-1|.|.|TRBJ2-5
CASSLGGGAGETQYF
TGTGCCAGCAGCTTAGGTGGCGGGGCAGGAGAGACCCAGTACTTC
>TRBV23-1|.|many|TRBJ2-3
CASSGPPTDTQYF
TGCGCCAGCTCGGGACCCCCAACAGATACGCAGTATTTT
>TRBV27|TRBD1|.|TRBJ1-1
CASSPGQGASEAFF
TGTGCCAGCAGCCCCGGACAGGGGGCGAGTGAAGCTTTCTTT
>TRBV5-1|.|.|TRBJ2-1
CASGILEAGNEQFF
TGCGCCAGCGGGATACTAGAGGCCGGCAATGAGCAGTTCTTC
>TRBV25-1|TRBD1|.|TRBJ2-2
CASSESGTGSNTGELFF
TGTGCCAGCAGTGAATCCGGGACAGGCAGTAACACCGGGGAGCTGTTTTTT
>TRBV19|TRBD2|.|TRBJ2-3
CASRIGTRPFADTQYF
TGTGCCAGTAGGATAGGGACTAGACCCTTCGCAGATACGCAGTATTTT
>TRBV5-1|TRBD1|.|TRBJ2-5
CASSLGQGVQRETQYF
TGCGCCAGCAGCTTGGGACAGGGTGTTCAACGGGAGACCCAGTACTTC
>TRBV30|.|.|TRBJ1-2
CAWVNTGGEPYGYTF
TGTGCCTGGGTGAACACGGGGGGGGAGCCCTATGGCTACACCTTC
>TRBV5-1|TRBD1|.|TRBJ1-2
CASSPSRDRVDGYTF
TGCGCCAGCAGCCCTAGCCGGGACAGGGTCGATGGCTACACCTTC
>TRBV18|TRBD1|few|TRBJ1-5
CASSRQGSNQPQHF
TGTGCCAGCTCCCGACAGGGAAGCAATCAGCCCCAGCATTTT
>TRBV10-3|TRBD1|few|TRBJ1-1
CATRGLAEEAFF
TGTGCCACCAGGGGGTTGGCGGAAGAAGCTTTCTTT
>TRBV19|.|few|TRBJ1-2
CASSTGTFGGWGYTF
TGTGCCAGTAGTACCGGGACATTCGGGGGATGGGGCTACACCTTC
>TRBV30|.|.|TRBJ1-2
CAWSVGSAYGYTF
TGTGCCTGGAGTGTAGGGTCCGCCTATGGCTACACCTTC
>TRBV2|TRBD1|.|TRBJ2-3
CASSRVGQEVTDTQYF
TGTGCCAGCAGTCGCGTTGGACAGGAAGTAACAGATACGCAGTATTTT
>TRBV11-3|TRBD2|.|TRBJ2-1
CASSETSGAGNEQFF
TGTGCCAGCAGCGAGACTAGCGGGGCAGGGAATGAGCAGTTCTTC
>TRBV9|.|few|TRBJ1-1
CASSVDIGWNTEAFF
TGTGCCAGCAGCGTAGATATAGGGTGGAACACTGAAGCTTTCTTT
>TRBV11-2|.|.|TRBJ2-2
CASSLDLGVIGELFF
TGTGCCAGCAGCTTAGACCTTGGGGTGATCGGGGAGCTGTTTTTT
>TRBV10-3|TRBD1|.|TRBJ2-7
CAIRGTGPYEQYF
TGTGCCATCAGGGGGACAGGGCCCTACGAGCAGTACTTC
>TRBV7-9|TRBD2|few|TRBJ2-7
CASIRTGGAYEQYF
TGTGCCAGCATTCGGACGGGAGGGGCCTACGAGCAGTACTTC
>TRBV4-1|.|few|TRBJ2-3
CASTRTGSTDTQYF
TGCGCCAGCACCCGGACGGGAAGCACAGATACGCAGTATTTT
>TRBV30|TRBD1|few|TRBJ2-7
CAWDRGDYEQYF
TGTGCCTGGGACAGGGGAGACTACGAGCAGTACTTC
>TRBV27|.|.|TRBJ1-2
CASSFQGNYGYTF
TGTGCCAGCAGTTTCCAGGGGAACTATGGCTACACCTTC
>TRBV7-6|.|.|TRBJ1-3
CASSFQTVDSGNTIYF
TGTGCCAGCAGCTTTCAAACCGTCGACTCTGGAAACACCATATATTTT
>TRBV7-7|.|few|TRBJ2-2
CASSLQDTTGELFF
TGTGCCAGCAGCTTACAAGATACCACCGGGGAGCTGTTTTTT
>TRBV7-2|.|.|TRBJ2-3
CASSQTGNYLVTDTQYF
TGTGCCAGCAGCCAAACCGGGAACTACCTCGTCACAGATACGCAGTATTTT
>TRBV10-2|.|few|TRBJ1-1
CASSEYTEAFF
TGCGCCAGCAGTGAATACACTGAAGCTTTCTTT
>TRBV15|TRBD1|few|TRBJ2-7
CATSREGQGYEQYF
TGTGCCACCAGCAGAGAAGGACAGGGCTACGAGCAGTACTTC
>TRBV2|.|.|TRBJ1-1
CASKEVTYTEAFF
TGTGCCAGCAAGGAGGTGACCTACACTGAAGCTTTCTTT
>TRBV15|TRBD1|.|TRBJ2-5
CATSRRDRVLRETQYF
TGTGCCACCAGCAGAAGGGACAGGGTTTTGCGAGAGACCCAGTACTTC
>TRBV25-1|.|.|TRBJ2-3
CASSETGADTQYF
TGTGCCAGCAGTGAAACGGGGGCAGATACGCAGTATTTT
>TRBV7-6|.|.|TRBJ2-7
CASSLDTDYEQYF
TGTGCCAGCAGCTTGGACACCGACTACGAGCAGTACTTC
>TRBV6-1|.|few|TRBJ1-1
CASVWSALTEAFF
TGTGCCAGCGTTTGGAGCGCCCTGACTGAAGCTTTCTTT
>TRBV4-2|.|.|TRBJ2-1
CASSRDRYGDEQFF
TGTGCCAGCAGCCGCGACAGGTACGGGGATGAGCAGTTCTTC
>TRBV15|.|few|TRBJ2-2
CATSRVADRFGELFF
TGTGCCACCAGCAGAGTGGCAGACAGGTTCGGGGAGCTGTTTTTT
>TRBV11-1|.|few|TRBJ2-1
CASAQGHNEQFF
TGTGCCAGCGCTCAAGGGCACAATGAGCAGTTCTTC